Sequencing of this TCR beta chain was carried out in a study of T cell changes during pregnancy in multiple sclerosis. The germline V and J ends were trimmed by 4 bases and 2 bases, with 12 bases remaining between them. This CDR3 spans 15 amino acids. Germline V gene data show CDR1 as SGHDN and CDR2 as FVKESK. The table came from immunoSEQ multiplex PCR; TCRdb's copy has only in-frame clones and leaves some out. The sample has about 110,000 clones; approximately 90% are singletons. The TCR comes from a female donor with multiple sclerosis, enrolled in a pregnancy study. The chain links TRBV14 to TRBJ1-3; D is perhaps TRBD1 (5 bases). The source was peripheral blood, collected after pregnancy. CDR3 nucleotide sequence: TGTGCCAGCAGCCGACAGATCCTCACTGGAAACACCATATATTTT. Amino acids: CASSRQILTGNTIYF.